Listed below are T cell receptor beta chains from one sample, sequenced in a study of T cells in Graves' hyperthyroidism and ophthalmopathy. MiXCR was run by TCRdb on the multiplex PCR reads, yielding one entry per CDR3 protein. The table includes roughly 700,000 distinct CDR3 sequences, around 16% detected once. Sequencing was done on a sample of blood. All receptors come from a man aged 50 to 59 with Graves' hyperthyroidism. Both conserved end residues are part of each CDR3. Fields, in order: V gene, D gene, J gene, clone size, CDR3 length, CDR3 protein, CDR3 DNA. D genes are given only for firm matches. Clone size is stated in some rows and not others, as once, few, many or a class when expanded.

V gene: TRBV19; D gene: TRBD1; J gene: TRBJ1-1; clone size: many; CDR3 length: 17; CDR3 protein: CASTRDRGTTVNTEAFF; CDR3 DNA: TGTGCCAGTACGCGGGACAGGGGAACAACCGTGAACACTGAAGCTTTCTTT
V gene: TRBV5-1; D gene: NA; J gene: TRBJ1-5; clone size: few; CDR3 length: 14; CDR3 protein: CASSLIEGMEPQHF; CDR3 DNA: TGCGCCAGCAGCTTGATCGAGGGTATGGAGCCCCAGCATTTT
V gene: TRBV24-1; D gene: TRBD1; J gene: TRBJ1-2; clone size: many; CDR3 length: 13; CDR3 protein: CATSEGTGIGYTF; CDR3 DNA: TGTGCCACCAGTGAAGGGACAGGGATTGGCTACACCTTC
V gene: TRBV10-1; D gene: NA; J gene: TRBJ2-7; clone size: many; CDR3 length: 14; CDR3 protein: CASSERTTIYEQYF; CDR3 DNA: TGCGCCAGCAGTGAAAGGACTACCATCTACGAGCAGTACTTC
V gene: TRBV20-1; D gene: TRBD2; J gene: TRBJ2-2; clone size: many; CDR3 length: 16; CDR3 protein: CSARATSGPNTGELFF; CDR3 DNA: TGCAGTGCTAGAGCCACTAGCGGACCAAACACCGGGGAGCTGTTTTTT
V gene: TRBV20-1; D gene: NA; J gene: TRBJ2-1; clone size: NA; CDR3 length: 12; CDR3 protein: CSAKGAYNEQFF; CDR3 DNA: TGCAGTGCTAAGGGAGCGTACAATGAGCAGTTCTTC
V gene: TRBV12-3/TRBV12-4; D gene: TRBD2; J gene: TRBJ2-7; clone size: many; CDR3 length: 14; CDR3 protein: CASSLSAGGLEQYF; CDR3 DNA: TGTGCCAGCAGTTTATCAGCGGGAGGGCTTGAGCAGTACTTC
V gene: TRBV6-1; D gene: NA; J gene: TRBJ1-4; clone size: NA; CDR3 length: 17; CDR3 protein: CASSERGPTRPNEKLFF; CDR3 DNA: TGTGCCAGCAGTGAACGGGGACCGACCAGACCTAATGAAAAACTGTTTTTT
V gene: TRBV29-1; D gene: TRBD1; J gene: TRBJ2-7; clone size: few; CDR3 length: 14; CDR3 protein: CSVQETGGGYEQYF; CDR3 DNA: TGCAGCGTCCAGGAGACAGGGGGCGGCTACGAGCAGTACTTC
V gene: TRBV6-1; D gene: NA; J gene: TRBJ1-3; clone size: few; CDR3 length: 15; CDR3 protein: CASSELLGYGNTIYF; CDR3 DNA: TGTGCCAGCAGTGAACTTCTGGGGTATGGAAACACCATATATTTT
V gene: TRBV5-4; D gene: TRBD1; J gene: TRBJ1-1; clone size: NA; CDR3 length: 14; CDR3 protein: CASSLAQGYTEAFF; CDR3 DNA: TGTGCCAGCAGCTTAGCACAGGGGTACACTGAAGCTTTCTTT
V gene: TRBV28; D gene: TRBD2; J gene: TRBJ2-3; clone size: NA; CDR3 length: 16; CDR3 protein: CASSLASGGNTDTQYF; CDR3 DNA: TGTGCCAGCAGTTTAGCTAGCGGGGGTAACACAGATACGCAGTATTTT
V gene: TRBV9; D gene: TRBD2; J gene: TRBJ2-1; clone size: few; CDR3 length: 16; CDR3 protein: CASSVGTSGRVNEQFF; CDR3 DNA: TGTGCCAGCAGCGTAGGGACTAGCGGGAGGGTCAATGAGCAGTTCTTC
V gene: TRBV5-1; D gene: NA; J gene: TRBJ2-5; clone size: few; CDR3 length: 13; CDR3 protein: CASKLEGSETQYF; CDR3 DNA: TGCGCCAGCAAATTGGAGGGATCGGAGACCCAGTACTTC
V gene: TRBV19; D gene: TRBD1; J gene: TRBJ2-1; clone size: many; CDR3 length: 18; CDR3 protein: CASSGGPDREVLYNEQFF; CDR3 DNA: TGTGCCAGTAGTGGGGGGCCGGACAGGGAAGTTCTCTACAATGAGCAGTTCTTC
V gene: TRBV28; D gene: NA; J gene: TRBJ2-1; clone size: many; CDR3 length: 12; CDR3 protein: CASSSEGHEQFF; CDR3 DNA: TGTGCCAGCAGTTCCGAGGGGCATGAGCAGTTCTTC
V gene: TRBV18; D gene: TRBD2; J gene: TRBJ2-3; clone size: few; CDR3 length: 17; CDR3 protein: CASSPPVAGDLTDTQYF; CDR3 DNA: TGTGCCAGCTCACCACCTGTAGCGGGAGATTTGACAGATACGCAGTATTTT
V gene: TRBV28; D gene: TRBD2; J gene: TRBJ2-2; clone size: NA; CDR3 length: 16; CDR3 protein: CASSSVGGGPSGELFF; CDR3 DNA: TGTGCCAGCAGCTCTGTCGGGGGAGGGCCTTCGGGGGAGCTGTTTTTT
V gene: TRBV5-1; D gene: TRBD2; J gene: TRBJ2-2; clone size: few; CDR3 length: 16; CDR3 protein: CASSLILAGVTGELFF; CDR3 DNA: TGCGCCAGCAGCTTGATACTAGCGGGAGTAACCGGGGAGCTGTTTTTT
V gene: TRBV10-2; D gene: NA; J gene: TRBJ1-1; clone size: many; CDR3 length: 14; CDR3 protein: CASSEAGTNTEAFF; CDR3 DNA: TGCGCCAGCAGTGAAGCCGGGACCAACACTGAAGCTTTCTTT
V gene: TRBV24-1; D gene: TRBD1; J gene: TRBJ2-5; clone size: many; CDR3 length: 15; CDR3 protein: CATSDLTTGGETQYF; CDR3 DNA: TGTGCCACCAGTGATTTGACAACAGGGGGTGAGACCCAGTACTTC
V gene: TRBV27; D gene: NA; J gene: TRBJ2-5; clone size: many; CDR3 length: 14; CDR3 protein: CASSLLAGEKTQYF; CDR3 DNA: TGTGCCAGCAGTTTATTGGCAGGGGAGAAGACCCAGTACTTC
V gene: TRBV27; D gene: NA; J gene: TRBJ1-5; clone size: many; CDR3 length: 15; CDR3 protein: CASSFGERSNQPQHF; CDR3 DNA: TGTGCCAGCAGTTTTGGGGAGAGAAGCAATCAGCCCCAGCATTTT
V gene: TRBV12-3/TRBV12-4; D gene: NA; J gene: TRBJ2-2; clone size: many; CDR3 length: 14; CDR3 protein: CASSMMGYTGELFF; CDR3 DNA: TGTGCCAGCAGTATGATGGGGTACACCGGGGAGCTGTTTTTT
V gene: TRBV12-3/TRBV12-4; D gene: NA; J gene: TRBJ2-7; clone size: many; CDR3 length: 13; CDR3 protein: CASSFWQSYEQYF; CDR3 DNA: TGTGCCAGCAGTTTCTGGCAGTCCTACGAGCAGTACTTC
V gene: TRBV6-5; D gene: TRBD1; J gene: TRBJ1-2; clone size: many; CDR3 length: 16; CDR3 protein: CASSYTATGVNYGYTF; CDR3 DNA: TGTGCCAGCAGTTACACCGCGACAGGGGTTAACTATGGCTACACCTTC
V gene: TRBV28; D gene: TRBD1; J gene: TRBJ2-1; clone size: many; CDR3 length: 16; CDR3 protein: CASTFTGTVSYNEQFF; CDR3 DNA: TGTGCCAGCACCTTTACCGGGACAGTCTCCTACAATGAGCAGTTCTTC
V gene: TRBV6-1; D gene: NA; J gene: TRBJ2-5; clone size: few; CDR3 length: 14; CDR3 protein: CASSKLQGQETQYF; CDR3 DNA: TGTGCCAGCAGTAAACTACAGGGACAAGAGACCCAGTACTTC
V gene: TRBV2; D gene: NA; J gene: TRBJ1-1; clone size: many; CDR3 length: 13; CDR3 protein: CASSDNRNTEAFF; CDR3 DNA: TGTGCCAGCAGTGATAACAGGAACACTGAAGCTTTCTTT
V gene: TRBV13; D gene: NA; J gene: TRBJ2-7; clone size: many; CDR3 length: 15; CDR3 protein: CASSSSGLLSHEQYF; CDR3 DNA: TGTGCCAGCAGCTCTTCGGGACTCCTCAGCCACGAGCAGTACTTC
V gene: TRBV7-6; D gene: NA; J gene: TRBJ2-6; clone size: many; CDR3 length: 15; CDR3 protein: CASSTTRAGANVLTF; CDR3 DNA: TGTGCCAGCAGCACGACCAGGGCTGGGGCCAACGTCCTGACTTTC
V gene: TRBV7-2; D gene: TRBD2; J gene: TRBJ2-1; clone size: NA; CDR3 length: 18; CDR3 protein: CASSVGLAGGPGYNEQFF; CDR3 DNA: TGTGCCAGCAGCGTGGGACTAGCGGGAGGGCCAGGGTACAATGAGCAGTTCTTC
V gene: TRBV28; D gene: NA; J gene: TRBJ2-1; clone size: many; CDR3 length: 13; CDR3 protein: CASTTSSGNEQFF; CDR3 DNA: TGTGCCAGCACCACGAGTAGCGGCAATGAGCAGTTCTTC
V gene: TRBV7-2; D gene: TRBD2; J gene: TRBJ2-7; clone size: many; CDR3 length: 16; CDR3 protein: CASSLGAASGLYEQYF; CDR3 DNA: TGTGCCAGCAGCTTAGGGGCGGCTAGCGGGCTCTACGAGCAGTACTTC
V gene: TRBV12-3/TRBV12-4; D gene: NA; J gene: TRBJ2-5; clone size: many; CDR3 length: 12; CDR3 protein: CASSVDWVTQYF; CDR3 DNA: TGTGCCAGCAGCGTGGATTGGGTGACCCAGTACTTC
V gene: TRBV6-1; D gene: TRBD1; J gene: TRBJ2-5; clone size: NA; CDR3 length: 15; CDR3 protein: CARTKQDRYQETQYF; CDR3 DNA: TGTGCCCGCACTAAGCAGGACAGGTACCAAGAGACCCAGTACTTC
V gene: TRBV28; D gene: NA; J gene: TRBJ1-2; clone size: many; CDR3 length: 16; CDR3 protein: CASSFPDNRLLYGYTF; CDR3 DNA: TGTGCCAGCAGTTTCCCGGACAACCGGTTGCTCTATGGCTACACCTTC
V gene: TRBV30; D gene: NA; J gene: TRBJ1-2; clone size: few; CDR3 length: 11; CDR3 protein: CAASGAYGYTF; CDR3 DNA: TGTGCCGCATCTGGGGCTTATGGCTACACCTTC
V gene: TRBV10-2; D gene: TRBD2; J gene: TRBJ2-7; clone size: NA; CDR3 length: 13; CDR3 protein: CASSEGTSLEQYF; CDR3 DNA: TGCGCCAGCAGTGAGGGGACTAGCCTCGAGCAGTACTTC
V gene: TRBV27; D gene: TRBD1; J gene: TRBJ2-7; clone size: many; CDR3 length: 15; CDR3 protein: CASCKSGQGSYEQYF; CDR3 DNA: TGTGCCAGCTGCAAGAGTGGACAGGGGTCCTACGAGCAGTACTTC
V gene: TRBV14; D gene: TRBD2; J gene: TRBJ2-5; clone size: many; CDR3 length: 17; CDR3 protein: CASSQEVGLASKETQYF; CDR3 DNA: TGTGCCAGCAGCCAAGAAGTGGGACTAGCGTCTAAAGAGACCCAGTACTTC
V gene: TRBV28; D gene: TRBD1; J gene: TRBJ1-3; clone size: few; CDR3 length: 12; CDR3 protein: CVTTGNGNTIYF; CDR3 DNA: TGTGTAACGACAGGGAATGGAAACACCATATATTTT
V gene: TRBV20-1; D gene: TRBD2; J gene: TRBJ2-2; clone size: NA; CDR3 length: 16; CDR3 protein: CSARDKRLAYTGELFF; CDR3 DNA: TGCAGTGCTAGAGATAAGAGACTAGCCTACACCGGGGAGCTGTTTTTT
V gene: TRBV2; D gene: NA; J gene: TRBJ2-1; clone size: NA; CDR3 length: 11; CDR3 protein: CASSVSREQFF; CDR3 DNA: TGTGCCAGCAGTGTATCCCGTGAGCAGTTCTTC
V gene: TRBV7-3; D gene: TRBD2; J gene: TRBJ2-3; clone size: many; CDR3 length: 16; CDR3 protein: CASSSGLAGVADTQYF; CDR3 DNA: TGTGCCAGCAGCTCGGGACTAGCGGGAGTGGCAGATACGCAGTATTTT
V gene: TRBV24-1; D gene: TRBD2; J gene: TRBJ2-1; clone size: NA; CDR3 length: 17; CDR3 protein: CATSDSPGRESFNEQFF; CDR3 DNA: TGTGCCACCAGTGATTCCCCGGGGCGGGAGAGCTTCAATGAGCAGTTCTTC
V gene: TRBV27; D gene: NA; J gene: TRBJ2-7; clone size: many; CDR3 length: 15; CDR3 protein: CASSLVVGPYYEQYF; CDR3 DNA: TGTGCCAGCAGTTTGGTTGTGGGTCCCTACTACGAGCAGTACTTC
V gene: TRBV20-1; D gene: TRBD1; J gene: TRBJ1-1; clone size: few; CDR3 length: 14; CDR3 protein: CSAENSGQAPGAFF; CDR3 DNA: TGCAGTGCGGAAAACTCGGGACAGGCCCCTGGAGCTTTCTTT
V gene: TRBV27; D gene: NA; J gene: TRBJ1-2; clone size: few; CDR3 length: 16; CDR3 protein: CASSLLSGKRNYGYTF; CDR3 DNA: TGTGCCAGCAGTCTACTCTCAGGGAAGAGGAACTATGGCTACACCTTC
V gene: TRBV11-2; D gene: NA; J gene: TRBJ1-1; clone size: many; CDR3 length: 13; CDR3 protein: CASSLLQGTEAFF; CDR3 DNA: TGTGCCAGCAGCTTACTGCAGGGCACTGAAGCTTTCTTT
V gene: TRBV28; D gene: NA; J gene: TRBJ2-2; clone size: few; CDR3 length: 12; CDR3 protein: CASSLDAGELFF; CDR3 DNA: TGTGCCAGCAGTTTGGATGCCGGGGAGCTGTTTTTT
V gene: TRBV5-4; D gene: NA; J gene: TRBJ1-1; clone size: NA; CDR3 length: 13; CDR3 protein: CASSALEGAEAFF; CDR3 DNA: TGTGCCAGCAGCGCACTTGAGGGCGCTGAAGCTTTCTTT
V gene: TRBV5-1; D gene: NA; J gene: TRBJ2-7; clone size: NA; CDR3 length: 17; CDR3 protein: CASSLEPETRLNYEQYF; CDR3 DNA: TGCGCCAGCAGCTTGGAACCCGAGACAAGATTAAACTACGAGCAGTACTTC
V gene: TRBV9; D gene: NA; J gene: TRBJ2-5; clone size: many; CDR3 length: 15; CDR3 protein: CASSVASVIQETQYF; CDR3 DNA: TGTGCCAGCAGCGTAGCGAGCGTGATCCAAGAGACCCAGTACTTC
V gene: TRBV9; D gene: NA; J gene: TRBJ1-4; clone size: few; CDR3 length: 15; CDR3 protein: CASSATGTRNEKLFF; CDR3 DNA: TGTGCCAGCAGCGCCACCGGGACGCGGAATGAAAAACTGTTTTTT
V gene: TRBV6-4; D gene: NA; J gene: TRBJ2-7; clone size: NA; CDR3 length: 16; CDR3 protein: CASSDLGGSESYEQYF; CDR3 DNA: TGTGCCAGCAGTGACTTGGGTGGGAGCGAATCCTACGAGCAGTACTTC
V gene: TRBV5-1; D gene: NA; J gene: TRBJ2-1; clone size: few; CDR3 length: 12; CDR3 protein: CASSFAGGIGFF; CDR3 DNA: NA
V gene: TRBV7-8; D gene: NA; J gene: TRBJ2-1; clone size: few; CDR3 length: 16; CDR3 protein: CASSSLPGPAYNEQFF; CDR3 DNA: TGTGCCAGCAGCTCCCTCCCGGGGCCGGCCTACAATGAGCAGTTCTTC
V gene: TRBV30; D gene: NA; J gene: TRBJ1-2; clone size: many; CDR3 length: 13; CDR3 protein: CAWSAGRVYGYTF; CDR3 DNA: TGTGCCTGGAGTGCGGGCAGAGTCTATGGCTACACCTTC